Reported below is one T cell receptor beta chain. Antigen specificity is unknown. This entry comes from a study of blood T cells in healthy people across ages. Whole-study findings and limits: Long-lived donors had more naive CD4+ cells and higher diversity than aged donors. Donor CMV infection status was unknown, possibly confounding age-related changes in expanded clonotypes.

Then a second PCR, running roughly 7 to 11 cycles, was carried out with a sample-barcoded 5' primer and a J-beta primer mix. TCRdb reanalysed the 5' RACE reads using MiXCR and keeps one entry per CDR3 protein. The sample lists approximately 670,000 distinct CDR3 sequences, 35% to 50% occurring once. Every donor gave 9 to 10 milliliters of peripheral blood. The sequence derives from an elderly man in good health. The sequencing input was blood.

The CDR3 here is CASSPRRASDTQYF. The CDR3 DNA reads TGTGCCAGCAGCCCTCGGAGGGCCTCAGATACGCAGTATTTT. This sequence joins TRBV3-1 and TRBJ2-3; D is possibly TRBD2 (6 bases). Germline lookup yields CDR1 LGHDT and CDR2 YNNKEL (reference sequence). The CDR3 runs to 14 residues. V lost 4 bases and J lost 4, with 12 bases in between.